These 22 T cell receptor beta chains were all obtained from the same sample, sequenced in a study of response to subunit inactivated influenza vaccine. TCRdb recomputed calls from the RT-PCR reads with MiXCR, one row per CDR3 protein. The sample carries roughly 150,000 distinct CDR3 sequences, roughly 10% recorded once. The specimen was non-naive T cells sorted from PBMCs, collected roughly 47 days after vaccination. These receptors were obtained from a man aged 45-65 years who received an inactivated influenza vaccine.

In regard to this clonotype: The junction shows a germline mismatch at one end, possibly a read error. This rearrangement joins TRBV2 to TRBJ2-1, with 7 bases that match TRBD2. This CDR3 spans 19 amino acids. CDR1 and CDR2 from the germline V gene are SNHLY and FYNNEI. CDR3 in DNA: TGTACCAGCAGTTTCGGGCCTGTCGTCGGGAGGATTCCCTACAATGAGCAGTTCTTC. It specifies CTSSFGPVVGRIPYNEQFF.

This sequence joins TRBV12-3 or TRBV12-4 and TRBJ1-2; D perhaps matches TRBD1 (5 bases). The CDR3 length is 15 residues. The V end was cut by 0 bases, the J end by 5 bases, with 13 bases between. CDR3 DNA: TGTGCCAGCAGTTTAGCGCCGGCAGGGTTATATGGCTACACCTTC. It codes for CASSLAPAGLYGYTF.

This clonotype came up many times. The chain joins TRBV11-1 to TRBJ2-2, with D tentatively TRBD2 (6 bases). Germline lookup yields CDR1 SGHAT and CDR2 FQDESV (reference sequence). V was cut by 8 bases and J by 4 bases, with 14 bases left in between. The CDR3 has 14 residues. The CDR3: CASRGQGGTGELFF. The CDR3 nucleotides are TGTGCCAGCCGGGGCCAGGGAGGCACCGGGGAGCTGTTTTTT.

The chain couples TRBV20-1 to TRBJ2-1; no clear D gene. The V and J ends lost 3 bases and 12 bases respectively, with 15 bases between them. The germline gives CDR1 DFQATT, CDR2 SNEGSKA (reference sequence). The length of the CDR3 is 12 residues. The CDR3 reads CSASGFGEWQFF. The DNA for the CDR3 is TGCAGTGCTAGTGGGTTTGGGGAATGGCAGTTCTTC.

The table lists this clonotype with many counts. DNA for the CDR3: TGTGCCAGCAGCGTAGAGGCTCGCCTTGGCGAGACCCAGTACTTC. Amino acid sequence: CASSVEARLGETQYF. The genes are TRBV9 and TRBJ2-5; D is unresolved. The germline V gene has CDR1 SGDLS and CDR2 YYNGEE. The V end was cut by 0 bases, the J end by 5 bases, with 14 bases between. The length of the CDR3 is 15 residues.

There are many counts of this clonotype. The J gene is TRBJ2-1, the V gene TRBV11-2, with unresolved D. Germline CDR1 and CDR2: SGHAT and FQNNGV. Between the trimmed V and J ends, which lost 2 bases and 8 bases, there was a span of 10 bases. This CDR3 spans 13 amino acids. The CDR3 DNA is TGTGCCAGCAGCTTAACGCCGGGCGATGAGCAGTTCTTC. It yields the protein CASSLTPGDEQFF.

Ten or more counts support this clonotype. The rearrangement joins TRBV5-1 to TRBJ1-1, with 7 bases that match TRBD1. Germline V CDR1 and CDR2: SGHRS, YFSETQ. CDR3 length: 14 amino acids. Trimming removed 4 bases from V and 4 bases from J; junction bases left unmatched: 7. The CDR3 DNA reads as TGCGCCAGCAGCCCAGGGACAGCAGCCACTGAAGCTTTCTTT. It translates to CASSPGTAATEAFF.

In this sample, this clonotype turned up many times. The J gene is TRBJ2-1, the V gene TRBV12-3 or TRBV12-4, with D uncertain. The V end was cut by 9 bases, the J end by 5 bases, with 11 bases between. The CDR3 totals 12 residues. The CDR3 coding sequence is TGTGCCAGTCGGGCCGCGAACAATGAGCAGTTCTTC. Its translation: CASRAANNEQFF.

The chain couples TRBV6-1 to TRBJ2-3; 9 positions agree with TRBD2. With 6 bases clipped from V and 5 bases from J, the junction kept 6 bases outside the gene matches. Looked up from germline, CDR1 is MNHNS and CDR2 is SASEGT. This CDR3 region has 14 residues. CDR3 protein: CASSPRGGGDTQYF. The CDR3 region has the DNA TGTGCCAGCAGCCCCCGCGGGGGGGGAGATACGCAGTATTTT.

This clonotype occurred a few times. The V call is TRBV20-1, the J call TRBJ1-6; no reliable D call. Trimming took off 1 base at V and 2 bases at J, with 12 bases between the two ends. The germline gives CDR1 DFQATT, CDR2 SNEGSKA (reference sequence). The length of the CDR3 is 16 residues. The CDR3 nucleotides read TGCAGTGCTAGAGGGACTTATACGACCTATAATTCACCCCTCCACTTT. This sequence encodes CSARGTYTTYNSPLHF.

The V call is TRBV5-6, the J call TRBJ2-3; 7 bases align to TRBD2. V trimming: 4 bases; J trimming: 7 bases; junction bases outside the gene matches: 12. CDR1 and CDR2 (germline): SGHDT, YYEEEE. The CDR3 runs 15 residues. The CDR3 DNA reads TGTGCCAGCAGCCCACGGAAGGCGGGAGTGAATACGCAGTATTTT. It yields the protein CASSPRKAGVNTQYF.

The gene calls are TRBV12-3 or TRBV12-4 and TRBJ2-7; possibly TRBD1 or TRBD2 for D (6 bases each). The CDR3 sequence is 14 residues long. V was cut by 1 base and J by 6 bases, with 13 bases left in between. CDR3 DNA: TGTGCCAGCAGTTTAGTCTTGACGGGGGCCGAGCAGTACTTC. Amino acid sequence: CASSLVLTGAEQYF.

This clonotype was seen a handful of times. The rearrangement joins TRBV4-3 to TRBJ2-1, with D maybe TRBD2 (6 bases). CDR3 length: 19 amino acids. V was clipped by 1 base and J by 4 bases, with 23 bases between them. Germline CDR1 and CDR2: LGHNA and YSLEER. In DNA, the CDR3 is TGCGCCAGCAGCCAAGGCTTTTTTCTAGCGTCCGAGAATTACAATGAGCAGTTCTTC. It specifies CASSQGFFLASENYNEQFF.

V gene TRBV6-5 combines with J gene TRBJ1-4; possibly TRBD1 for D (5 bases). The germline V gene has CDR1 MNHEY and CDR2 SVGAGI. The CDR3 is made up of 17 amino acids. The V and J ends lost 0 bases and 0 bases respectively, with 11 bases between them. For the CDR3, the DNA is TGTGCCAGCAGTTACTCGAGGGGAATGGCAACTAATGAAAAACTGTTTTTT. Protein product: CASSYSRGMATNEKLFF.

The gene calls are TRBV3-1 and TRBJ2-2; D not resolved. The CDR3 is made up of 15 amino acids. With 6 bases removed from V and 7 bases from J, the gap between germline ends came to 18 bases. CDR1 is LGHDT, CDR2 YNNKEL, per germline (reference sequence). The CDR3, as DNA: TGTGCCAGCAGTCGGCTCCTGGGCGACGGCGGGGAGCTGTTTTTT. Its protein product is CASSRLLGDGGELFF.

The chain has TRBV27 and TRBJ2-2; D might be TRBD1 (6 bases). CDR1 and CDR2 (germline): MNHEY, SMNVEV (reference sequence). The V and J ends lost 6 bases and 5 bases respectively, with 19 bases between them. This CDR3 spans 16 amino acids. The CDR3 protein is CASSLGDRFGTGELFF. The CDR3 nucleotides are TGTGCCAGCAGCTTAGGAGACAGGTTTGGTACCGGGGAGCTGTTTTTT.

This chain links TRBV4-3 with TRBJ2-7; TRBD1 might be the D (5 bases). The V end lost 4 bases, the J end lost 0 bases, and 13 bases lay between the germline ends. This CDR3 region has 15 residues. CDR1 is LGHNA and CDR2 is YSLEER in the germline V gene. CDR3 nucleotides: TGCGCCAGCAGCCCTGGGGCAGGTCCCTCCTACGAGCAGTACTTC. It is translated as CASSPGAGPSYEQYF.

There are many counts of this clonotype. The chain joins TRBV19 to TRBJ2-1; D possibly uses TRBD1 or TRBD2 (5 bases each). Germline CDR1 LNHDA, CDR2 SQIVND (reference sequence). The V end lost 5 bases, the J end lost 3 bases, and 11 bases lay between the germline ends. This CDR3 spans 14 amino acids. In DNA, the CDR3 is TGTGCCAGTAGTGGACTCGACAGCTACAATGAGCAGTTCTTC. It translates to CASSGLDSYNEQFF.

This clonotype was seen a few times. The V and J genes are TRBV2 and TRBJ2-7; D possibly corresponds to TRBD2 (6 bases). The CDR3 spans 13 residues. V lost 3 bases, J lost 2 bases, and 8 bases lay in between. Germline V lookup: CDR1 SNHLY, CDR2 FYNNEI. The CDR3 DNA follows: TGTGCCAGCAGTGAGCGACTAGCCTACGAGCAGTACTTC. It encodes CASSERLAYEQYF.

This clonotype was detected ten times or more. DNA for the CDR3: TGTGCCAGCAGCCAGGGCTTGATAGATACGCAGTATTTT. It yields the protein CASSQGLIDTQYF. The rearrangement uses TRBV3-1 and TRBJ2-3; D gene unclear. CDR1 LGHDT and CDR2 YNNKEL come from the germline V gene (reference sequence). V lost 3 bases and J lost 5, with 9 bases in between. The CDR3 loop spans 13 amino acids.

The J gene is TRBJ2-2, the V gene TRBV6-2 or TRBV6-3, with D unclear. This CDR3 has 15 amino acids. The germline V and J ends were trimmed by 2 bases and 0 bases, with 7 bases remaining between them. Germline assignment: CDR1 MNHEY and CDR2 SVGEGT. The CDR3 bases are TGTGCCAGCAGTTACGCGCTGACGAACACCGGGGAGCTGTTTTTT. Translated, it gives CASSYALTNTGELFF.

This clonotype was detected ten times or more. The chain joins TRBV29-1 to TRBJ1-1; no clear D. The CDR3 extends over 15 amino acids. CDR1 is SQVTM, CDR2 ANQGSEA, per germline. The V and J ends lost 4 bases and 5 bases respectively, with 20 bases between them. The CDR3 coding sequence is TGCAGCGTTGTCCGGCCGATGGGGTATCGGACTGAAGCTTTCTTT. Its protein is CSVVRPMGYRTEAFF. Combining the CDR3 with reference TRBV29-1 and TRBJ1-1 gives the whole variable domain SAVISQKPSRDICQRGTSLTIQCQVDSQVTMMFWYRQQPGQSLTLIATANQGSEATYESGFVIDKFPISRPNLTFSTLTVSNMSPEDSSIYLCSVVRPMGYRTEAFFGQGTRLTVV.